The source of this TCR beta chain is a study of T cells after posttransplantation cyclophosphamide. General study findings and limits: Tissue-infiltrating T cells from skin or gut overlapped little with blood T cells.

This clone was counted at least ten times. The antigen remains unidentified. Cyclophosphamide on days +3 and +4 followed busulfan-fludarabine conditioning and a marrow graft. Trimming at V came to 3 bases and at J to 5 bases, leaving 9 bases not matched to a gene. In germline, CDR1 is WNHNN, CDR2 SYGVQD (reference sequence). This CDR3 is 15 amino acids long. Sequencing used immunoSEQ multiplex PCR; TCRdb keeps in-frame clones, though not all of them. There are around 10,000 clones in the sample, none observed a single time. The chain employs TRBV10-1 and TRBJ2-7, with TRBD2 matching over 8 bases. The TCR was taken from a female patient aged 35 to 55 who received an allogeneic stem cell transplant from a related donor, was CMV-positive, and had no GVHD. Part of the T cells may come from the graft donor. The sample was PBMCs, taken after allogeneic stem cell transplant with posttransplant cyclophosphamide. The CDR3 DNA is TGCGCCAGCAGTGAACCCGGGGGGGCCGGCGACGAGCAGTACTTC. Protein: CASSEPGGAGDEQYF.